This TCR beta chain was recorded in a study of neurological immune-mediated disorders. Study-level findings and limits: The level of TCR clonal expansion was highest in patients with HTLV-1-associated myelopathy and lowest in multiple sclerosis, where it fell below the level seen in healthy controls.

The sample holds many counts of this clonotype. Its matching antigen is unknown. TCRdb re-derived calls from the 5' RACE reads in MiXCR, one entry per CDR3 protein. Among some 87,000 distinct CDR3 sequences, 13% were seen once, and the ten largest hold around 5.3%. The CDR3 runs to 14 residues. Trimming took off 2 bases at V and 3 bases at J, with 9 bases between the two ends. CDR1 is MDHEN, CDR2 SYDVKM, per germline. The time point was: longitudinal time-point 2. The sequence came from a female donor with HTLV-1-associated myelopathy (HAM/TSP). The rearrangement joins TRBV28 to TRBJ2-3; D is undetermined. Sequencing was carried out using PBMCs. CDR3 sequence (DNA): TGTGCCAGCAGTTTAGGGCAGAGAACAGATACGCAGTATTTT. Protein: CASSLGQRTDTQYF.